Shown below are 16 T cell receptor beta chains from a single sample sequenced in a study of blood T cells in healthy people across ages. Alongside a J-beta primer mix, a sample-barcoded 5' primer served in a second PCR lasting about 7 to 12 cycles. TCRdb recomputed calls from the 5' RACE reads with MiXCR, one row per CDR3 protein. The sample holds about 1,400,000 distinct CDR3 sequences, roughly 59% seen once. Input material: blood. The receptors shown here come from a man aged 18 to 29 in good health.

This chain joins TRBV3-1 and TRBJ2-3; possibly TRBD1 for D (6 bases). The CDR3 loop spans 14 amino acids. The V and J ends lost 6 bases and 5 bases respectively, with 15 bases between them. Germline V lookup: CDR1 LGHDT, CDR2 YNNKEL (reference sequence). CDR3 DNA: TGTGCCAGCAGGGGGGCCGCGAAGTTAGATACGCAGTATTTT. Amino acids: CASRGAAKLDTQYF.

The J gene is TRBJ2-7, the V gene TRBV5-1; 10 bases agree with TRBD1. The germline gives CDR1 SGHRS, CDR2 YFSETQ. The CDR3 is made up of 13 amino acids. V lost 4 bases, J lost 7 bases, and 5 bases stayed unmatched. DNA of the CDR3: TGCGCCAGCAGCGGGACAGGGGTTGAAGAGCAGTACTTC. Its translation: CASSGTGVEEQYF.

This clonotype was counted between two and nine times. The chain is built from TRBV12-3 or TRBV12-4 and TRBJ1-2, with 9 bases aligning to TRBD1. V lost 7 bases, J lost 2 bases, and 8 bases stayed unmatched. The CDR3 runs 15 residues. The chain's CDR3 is CASTLGTGRNYGYTF. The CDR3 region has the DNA TGTGCCAGCACCCTAGGGACAGGGAGAAACTATGGCTACACCTTC.

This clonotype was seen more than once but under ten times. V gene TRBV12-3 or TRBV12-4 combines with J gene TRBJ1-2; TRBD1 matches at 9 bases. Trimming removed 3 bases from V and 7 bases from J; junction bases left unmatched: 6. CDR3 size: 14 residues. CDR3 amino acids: CASSLGTGLIGYTF. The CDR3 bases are TGTGCCAGCAGTTTGGGGACAGGGTTAATTGGCTACACCTTC.

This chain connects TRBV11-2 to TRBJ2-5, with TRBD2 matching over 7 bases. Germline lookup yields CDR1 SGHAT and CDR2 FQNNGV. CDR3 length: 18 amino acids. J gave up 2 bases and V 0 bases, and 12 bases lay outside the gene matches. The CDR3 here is CASSLDAIPAGRQETQYF. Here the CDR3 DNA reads TGTGCCAGCAGCTTAGACGCCATCCCAGCGGGAAGGCAAGAGACCCAGTACTTC.

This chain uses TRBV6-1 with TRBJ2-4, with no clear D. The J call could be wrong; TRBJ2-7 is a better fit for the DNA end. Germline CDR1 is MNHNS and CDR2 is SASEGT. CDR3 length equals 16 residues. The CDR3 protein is CASSEIPDTYSYEQYF. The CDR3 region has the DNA TGTGCCAGCAGTGAAATACCAGACACTTACTCCTACGAGCAGTACTTC.

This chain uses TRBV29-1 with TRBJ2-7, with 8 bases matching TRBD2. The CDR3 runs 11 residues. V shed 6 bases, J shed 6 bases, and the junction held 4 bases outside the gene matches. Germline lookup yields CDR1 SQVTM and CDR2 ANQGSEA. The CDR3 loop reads CSVLTSGEQYF. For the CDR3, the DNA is TGCAGCGTCCTTACTAGCGGCGAGCAGTACTTC.

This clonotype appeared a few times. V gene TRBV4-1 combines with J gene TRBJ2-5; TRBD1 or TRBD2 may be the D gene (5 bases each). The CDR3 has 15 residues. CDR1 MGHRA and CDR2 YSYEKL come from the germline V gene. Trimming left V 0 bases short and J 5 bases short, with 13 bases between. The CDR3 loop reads CASSQDMGVDETQYF. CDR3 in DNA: TGCGCCAGCAGCCAAGATATGGGGGTTGATGAGACCCAGTACTTC.

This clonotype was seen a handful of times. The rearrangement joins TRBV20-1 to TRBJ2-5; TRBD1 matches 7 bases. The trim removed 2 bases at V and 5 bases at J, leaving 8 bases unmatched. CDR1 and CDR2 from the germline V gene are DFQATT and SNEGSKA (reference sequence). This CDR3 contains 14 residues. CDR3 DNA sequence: TGCAGTGCTAGACTAGGGGGCGATTGGGAGACCCAGTACTTC. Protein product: CSARLGGDWETQYF.

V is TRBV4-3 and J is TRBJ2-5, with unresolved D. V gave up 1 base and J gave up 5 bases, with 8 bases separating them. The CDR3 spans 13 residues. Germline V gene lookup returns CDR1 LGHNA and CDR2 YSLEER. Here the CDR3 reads CASSQGNWETQYF. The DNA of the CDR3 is TGCGCCAGCAGCCAAGGGAATTGGGAGACCCAGTACTTC.

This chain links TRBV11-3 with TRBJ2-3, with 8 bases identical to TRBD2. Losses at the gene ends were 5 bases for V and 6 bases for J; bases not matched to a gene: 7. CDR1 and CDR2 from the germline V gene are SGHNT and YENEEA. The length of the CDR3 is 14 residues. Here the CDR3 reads CASSPPGGADTQYF. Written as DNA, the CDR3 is TGTGCCAGCAGCCCTCCCGGGGGGGCGGATACGCAGTATTTT.

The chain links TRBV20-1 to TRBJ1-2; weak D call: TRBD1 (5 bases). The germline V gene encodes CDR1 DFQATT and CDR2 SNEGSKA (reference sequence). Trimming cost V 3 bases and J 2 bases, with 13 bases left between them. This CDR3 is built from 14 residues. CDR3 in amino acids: CSARAQATNYGYTF. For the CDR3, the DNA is TGCAGTGCTAGGGCACAGGCGACGAACTATGGCTACACCTTC.

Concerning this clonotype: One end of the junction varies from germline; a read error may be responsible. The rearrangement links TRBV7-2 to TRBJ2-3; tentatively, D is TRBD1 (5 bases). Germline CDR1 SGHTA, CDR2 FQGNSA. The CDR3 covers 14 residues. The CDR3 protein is CASSLDQGSDAQYF. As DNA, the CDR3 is TGTGCCAGCAGCTTAGATCAGGGATCAGATGCGCAGTATTTT.

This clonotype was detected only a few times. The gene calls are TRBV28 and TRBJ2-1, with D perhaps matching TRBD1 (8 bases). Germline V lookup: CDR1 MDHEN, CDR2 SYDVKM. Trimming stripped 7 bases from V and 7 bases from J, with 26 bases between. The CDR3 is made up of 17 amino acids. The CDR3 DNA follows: TGTGCCAGCACCCTACGACAGGGGACTAAGCGAGATAATGAGCAGTTCTTC. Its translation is CASTLRQGTKRDNEQFF.

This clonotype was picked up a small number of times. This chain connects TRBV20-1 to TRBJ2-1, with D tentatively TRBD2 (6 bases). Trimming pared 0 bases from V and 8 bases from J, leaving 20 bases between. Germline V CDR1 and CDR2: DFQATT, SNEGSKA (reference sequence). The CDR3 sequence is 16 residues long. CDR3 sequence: CSARDLIFGGGDEQFF. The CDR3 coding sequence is TGCAGTGCTAGAGATTTGATATTCGGGGGTGGGGATGAGCAGTTCTTC.

CDR3 loop: CASSYQGMNTEAFF. In DNA, the CDR3 is TGTGCCAGCAGTTATCAGGGTATGAACACTGAAGCTTTCTTT. This chain joins TRBV6-5 and TRBJ1-1; TRBD1 might be the D (5 bases). Trimming pared 3 bases from V and 0 bases from J, leaving 8 bases between. Germline V gene sequence: CDR1 MNHEY, CDR2 SVGAGI. This CDR3 comprises 14 residues.